The entry below gives a single TCR beta chain sequence along with its context. As yet, its antigen is unknown. The entry originates in a study of T-cell reconstitution after alpha-beta-depleted transplantation in children. Whole-study findings and limits: Fresh T-cell production supplied most of the T-cell counts and diversity seen one year after transplant. Surviving recipient T cells and intrathymic progenitors accounted for some patients' high TCRbeta diversity at day 60. After transplant, at about two months, alpha-beta T cells were reportedly derived from several hundred expanded graft clones.

Using unique molecular identifiers, the investigators prepared the TCRbeta library. TCRdb re-derived calls from the PCR reads in MiXCR, one entry per CDR3 protein. The sample lists fewer than 3,500 distinct CDR3 sequences, roughly 22% seen once, with under 30% in the top ten. Germline V gene data show CDR1 as SGHRS and CDR2 as YFSETQ. The CDR3 spans 13 residues. Trimming stripped 2 bases from V and 7 bases from J, with 12 bases between. This TCR derives from a male patient aged 2-10 years who had a stem cell transplant for acute lymphoblastic leukemia, so the T cells may come from the graft donor. The sequences come from PBMCs, mostly from graft donor cells, collected 60 days after TCRalphabeta/CD19-depleted stem cell transplant. The chain employs TRBV5-1 and TRBJ1-1; D is unclear. The CDR3 loop is CASSFNSNNEAFF. CDR3 nucleotides: TGCGCCAGCAGCTTTAACAGTAATAATGAAGCTTTCTTT.